The 20 T cell receptor beta chains given below trace back to one sample, sequenced in a study. TCRdb redid the calling of the 5' RACE reads with MiXCR, one entry per CDR3 protein. Altogether roughly 52,000 distinct CDR3 sequences are present, roughly 18% being singletons, with the ten largest covering about 2.2%. Sequencing used naive CD4+ T cells sorted from blood. Subset denoted: naive CD4+ T cells, CD4+CD45RA+CD25-. The receptor set was obtained from a female donor with breast cancer.

The rearrangement uses TRBV3-1 and TRBJ2-7, with TRBD2 matching over 9 bases. With 0 bases clipped from V and 3 bases from J, the junction kept 9 bases outside the gene matches. Germline lookup yields CDR1 LGHDT and CDR2 YNNKEL (reference sequence). The CDR3 runs 17 residues. This chain's CDR3 is CASSQEWLAGRGYEQYF. The CDR3 DNA reads as TGTGCCAGCAGCCAAGAGTGGCTAGCGGGAAGGGGCTACGAGCAGTACTTC.

This clonotype was observed a few times. The rearrangement uses TRBV20-1 and TRBJ2-1, with 12 bases fitting TRBD2. This CDR3 contains 16 residues. V lost 6 bases and J lost 5; bases outside the gene matches: 11. Germline V gives CDR1 DFQATT, CDR2 SNEGSKA (reference sequence). This chain's CDR3 is CSAHPGTSGLNNEQFF. Here the CDR3 DNA reads TGCAGTGCGCATCCCGGGACTAGCGGGCTTAACAATGAGCAGTTCTTC.

Only a few counts were recorded for this clonotype. The chain is built from TRBV11-2 and TRBJ2-5; TRBD2 might be the D (5 bases). The CDR3 loop spans 14 amino acids. Germline values: CDR1 SGHAT, CDR2 FQNNGV. V lost 2 bases and J 2 bases, leaving 9 bases between the germline ends. The CDR3 loop is CASSLRGNQETQYF. The CDR3 coding sequence is TGTGCCAGCAGCTTACGGGGAAATCAAGAGACCCAGTACTTC.

This clonotype turned up a few times. The V and J genes are TRBV10-3 and TRBJ2-7; D remains unclear. This CDR3 has 15 residues. V was cut by 2 bases and J by 2 bases, with 13 bases left in between. Germline-derived CDR1 and CDR2 are ENHRY and SYGVKD. The CDR3 here is CAISEGPRTTYEQYF. CDR3 bases: TGTGCCATCAGTGAGGGCCCCCGCACTACCTACGAGCAGTACTTC.

Note on this clonotype: This may stem from a read error, because a much larger clone lies one nucleotide away. This rearrangement joins TRBV11-3 to TRBJ2-7, with D possibly being TRBD1 (7 bases). The V and J ends lost 1 base and 1 base respectively, with 14 bases between them. Germline V gene sequence: CDR1 SGHNT, CDR2 YENEEA. This CDR3 has 16 residues. This CDR3 reads CASSLGRGPGSYEQYF. As DNA, the CDR3 is TGTGCCAGCAGCTTAGGGAGGGGGCCGGGGTCCTACGAGCAGTACTTC.

The chain employs TRBV5-1 and TRBJ1-1; D not resolved. The CDR3 is 14 amino acids. Germline V CDR1 and CDR2: SGHRS, YFSETQ. Trimming cost V 3 bases and J 0 bases, with 9 bases left between them. The CDR3 DNA sequence: TGCGCCAGCAGCTCCTTCACCCTGAACACTGAAGCTTTCTTT. This codes for CASSSFTLNTEAFF.

In this sample, this clonotype turned up many times. The rearrangement joins TRBV4-3 to TRBJ2-3; no definite D call. The CDR3 has 14 residues. The V end was cut by 0 bases, the J end by 3 bases, with 7 bases between. CDR1 and CDR2 (germline): LGHNA, YSLEER. This CDR3 reads CASSQEARTDTQYF. The CDR3 DNA is TGCGCCAGCAGCCAAGAGGCGAGGACAGATACGCAGTATTTT.

The sample holds a few counts of this clonotype. This chain uses TRBV5-1 with TRBJ2-7; 11 bases fit TRBD2. The junction had 7 bases not matched to a gene; V was cut back by 4 bases and J by 1 base. This CDR3 region has 16 residues. CDR1 and CDR2 from the germline V gene are SGHRS and YFSETQ. CDR3 nucleotide sequence: TGCGCCAGCAGCCTTACTACTAGCGGGAGTTCCTACGAGCAGTACTTC. Protein product: CASSLTTSGSSYEQYF.

The chain combines TRBV19 with TRBJ2-1; 9 bases match TRBD2. CDR1 and CDR2 (germline): LNHDA, SQIVND (reference sequence). Trimming removed 3 bases from V and 5 bases from J; junction bases left unmatched: 5. The CDR3 sequence is 15 residues long. CDR3 in amino acids: CASSIPASGNNEQFF. DNA for the CDR3: TGTGCCAGTAGTATTCCGGCTAGCGGGAACAATGAGCAGTTCTTC.

This clonotype has ten or more counts. V and J are TRBV6-4 and TRBJ2-1; 10 bases fit TRBD2. In germline, CDR1 is MRHNA, CDR2 SNTAGT. The trim removed 3 bases at V and 8 bases at J, leaving 7 bases unmatched. This CDR3 has 15 amino acids. The CDR3 DNA is TGTGCCAGCAGTGAGAATTCAGCGGGAGGGTATGAGCAGTTCTTC. Amino acids: CASSENSAGGYEQFF.

The chain recombines TRBV4-1 with TRBJ1-5; weak D call: TRBD1 (6 bases). The CDR3 is made up of 14 amino acids. V was shortened by 5 bases and J by 7 bases, with 15 bases between the two germline ends. Germline V CDR1 and CDR2: MGHRA, YSYEKL. The CDR3 loop reads CASSNPEGGQPQHF. The CDR3 DNA is TGCGCCAGCAGCAACCCGGAGGGGGGACAGCCCCAGCATTTT.

A remark on this clonotype: A much larger clonotype is one base distant, so this may be a read error. This sequence joins TRBV12-3 or TRBV12-4 and TRBJ2-5, with D perhaps TRBD2 (6 bases). Trimming removed 4 bases at V and 4 bases at J, with 10 bases between. The CDR3 is 13 residues long. CDR3 sequence: CASSWREVETQYF. The CDR3 DNA reads as TGTGCCAGCAGTTGGAGGGAGGTAGAGACCCAGTACTTC.

This clonotype was seen repeatedly, ten times or more. This rearrangement joins TRBV5-1 to TRBJ1-1; no clear D gene. The V and J ends lost 0 bases and 7 bases respectively, with 10 bases between them. Germline CDR1 and CDR2: SGHRS and YFSETQ. The CDR3 consists of 13 residues. CDR3: CASSLASAVEAFF. As DNA, the CDR3 is TGCGCCAGCAGCTTGGCTTCGGCAGTTGAAGCTTTCTTT.

A word on this clonotype: The conserved phenylalanine or tryptophan is not found at the CDR3 terminus, so this likely reflects a read error. The chain joins TRBV12-3 or TRBV12-4 to TRBJ2-6; D gene uncertain. This CDR3 has 15 amino acids. Trimming shortened V by 0 bases and J by 1 base, and 4 bases separated the two germline ends. The chain's CDR3 is CASSLAISGANVLTS. The CDR3 DNA follows: TGTGCCAGCAGTTTAGCCATTTCTGGGGCCAACGTCCTGACTTCC.

The chain recombines TRBV7-9 with TRBJ2-1; 9 bases match TRBD1. The CDR3 has 12 amino acids. Germline lookup yields CDR1 SEHNR and CDR2 FQNEAQ (reference sequence). V was pared by 6 bases and J by 8 bases, with 2 bases of the junction left unmatched. DNA of the CDR3: TGTGCCAGCAGACGGACAGGGGATGAGCAGTTCTTC. This sequence encodes CASRRTGDEQFF.

The chain couples TRBV29-1 to TRBJ2-1; TRBD1 aligns across 11 bases. Looked up from germline, CDR1 is SQVTM and CDR2 is ANQGSEA. The ends lost 8 bases at V and 3 bases at J; junction bases unmatched: 3. This CDR3 spans 13 amino acids. In DNA, the CDR3 is TGCAGCACTGGGACAGGGGGCTACAATGAGCAGTTCTTC. Translation gives CSTGTGGYNEQFF.

This clonotype occurred many times. The rearrangement links TRBV20-1 to TRBJ2-3, with 11 bases lining up with TRBD1. Germline V gives CDR1 DFQATT, CDR2 SNEGSKA (reference sequence). The CDR3 is 13 residues long. V was pared by 6 bases and J by 6 bases, with 5 bases of the junction left unmatched. The CDR3 nucleotides read TGCAGTGCAGGACAGGGGGCTTCGGATACGCAGTATTTT. Protein: CSAGQGASDTQYF.

V and J are TRBV28 and TRBJ2-2; D is uncertain. Germline loops: CDR1 MDHEN, CDR2 SYDVKM. The V gene lost 6 bases and the J gene lost 4 bases, with 6 bases spanning the gap. The CDR3 loop spans 12 amino acids. CDR3 protein: CASSGFTGELFF. The DNA for the CDR3 is TGTGCCAGCAGCGGGTTCACCGGGGAGCTGTTTTTT.

This clonotype was seen only a few times. This sequence joins TRBV5-1 and TRBJ2-7; TRBD2 matches at 14 bases. The V segment lost 4 bases and the J segment 4 bases; nucleotides outside the gene matches: 13. The CDR3 has 18 residues. Germline CDR1 reads SGHRS; CDR2 reads YFSETQ. The CDR3 nucleotides read TGCGCCAGCAGCCGTCAAGGACTAGCGGGAGGAGCAACGTACGAGCAGTACTTC. Protein sequence: CASSRQGLAGGATYEQYF.

V gene TRBV6-1 combines with J gene TRBJ2-7, with D unresolved. V shed 6 bases and J shed 1 base, with 10 bases lying between them. This CDR3 contains 13 residues. The germline V gene encodes CDR1 MNHNS and CDR2 SASEGT. The DNA for the CDR3 is TGTGCCAGCAGCCCCAGCGAATCCTACGAGCAGTACTTC. It codes for CASSPSESYEQYF.